Detailed here is one T cell receptor (beta chain). This CDR3 spans 14 amino acids. CDR1 is LNHDA and CDR2 is SQIVND in the germline V gene (reference sequence). The ends were cut back, 5 bases at V and 3 bases at J, with 14 bases in the middle. The source of the sample is a study of blood T cell repertoires in COVID-19. The method was immunoSEQ multiplex PCR; TCRdb's version includes in-frame clones alone and lacks a portion of them. The table shows over 110,000 clones, with approximately 88% occurring only once. V usage is TRBV19 and J usage is TRBJ2-7; D remains unclear. Sample: peripheral blood. The TCR was taken from a woman between 45 and 60 years old with acute or convalescent COVID-19. The DNA for the CDR3 is TGTGCCAGTAGTCCACAAGCAGCGAGCTACGAGCAGTACTTC. The encoded protein is CASSPQAASYEQYF.